Here is one T cell receptor (beta chain) with its context. The target antigen is unknown. The germline gene is not matched at one end of the junction; a read error may be the cause. TCRdb redid the calling of the PCR reads with MiXCR, one entry per CDR3 protein. The sample has about 9,600 distinct CDR3 sequences, over 40% seen once. Time point of the sample: after preoperative PTX-NDP chemotherapy. This record comes from a study of esophageal squamous cell carcinoma under preoperative chemotherapy. Study-wide background: Both tumor-infiltrating lymphocytes and peripheral blood T cells had their TCR repertoires profiled. Points from the study as a whole: Peripheral T cells showed a significant TCR diversity increase after chemotherapy, unlike tumor-infiltrating lymphocytes. After treatment, tumor-infiltrating lymphocytes apparently came partly from blood T cells.

The clonotype was recovered from a human donor with esophageal squamous cell carcinoma. The donor label of this sample is uncertain. The sample was gathered from a patient given preoperative chemotherapy.

The chain's CDR3 is CAAGFGGRDKETQYF. The CDR3 bases are TGTGCCGCGGGTTTCGGGGGACGGGACAAAGAGACGCAGTATTTC. The chain links TRBV10-3 to TRBJ2-3; D might be TRBD1 or TRBD2, each matching 6 bases. The CDR3 loop spans 15 amino acids. Germline V gene sequence: CDR1 ENHRY, CDR2 SYGVKD.